Below are 8 T cell receptor beta chains sequenced from a single sample in a study of blood T cells in healthy people across ages. Combining a sample-barcoded 5' primer with a J-beta primer mix, a second PCR ran for 7 to 11 cycles. A single record per CDR3 protein comes from TCRdb applying MiXCR to the 5' RACE reads. Of roughly 1.7 million distinct CDR3 sequences in the sample, about 35% were seen once. The sample was blood. The receptors derive from a woman in her thirties in good health.

The rearrangement uses TRBV5-1 and TRBJ2-7; D gene ambiguous. In germline, CDR1 is SGHRS, CDR2 YFSETQ. Trimming removed 4 bases from V and 0 bases from J, with 11 bases in between. This CDR3 has 14 amino acids. CDR3 sequence: CASSAEPVSYEQYF. CDR3 sequence (DNA): TGCGCCAGCAGCGCGGAACCGGTCTCCTACGAGCAGTACTTC.

The V gene is TRBV7-8, the J gene TRBJ1-5; TRBD1 aligns across 8 bases. This CDR3 spans 14 amino acids. Trimming removed 5 bases from V and 5 bases from J; junction bases left unmatched: 5. Per the germline V gene, CDR1 is SGHVS and CDR2 is FQNEAQ. The CDR3 DNA reads as TGTGCCAGCAGCCTAGGGACAGGTTATCAGCCCCAGCATTTT. Translated, it gives CASSLGTGYQPQHF.

The chain couples TRBV12-3 or TRBV12-4 to TRBJ2-5; D unresolved. V was pared by 8 bases and J by 3 bases, with 10 bases between. The CDR3 runs 12 residues. This CDR3 is CASGVQEETQYF. In DNA form, the CDR3 reads TGTGCCAGCGGAGTGCAGGAAGAGACCCAGTACTTC.

In DNA, the CDR3 is TGCAATTCAGAGGGGACTAGCGGGGGCACAGATACGCAGTATTTT. Its protein product is CNSEGTSGGTDTQYF. The rearrangement joins TRBV20-1 to TRBJ2-3; 13 positions agree with TRBD2. CDR1 and CDR2 (germline): DFQATT, SNEGSKA (reference sequence). This CDR3 comprises 15 residues.

This clonotype was seen a handful of times. This CDR3 is CASRGDDRGTYEQYF. The CDR3 DNA sequence: TGTGCCAGCAGAGGCGATGACAGGGGCACCTACGAGCAGTACTTC. The chain joins TRBV6-1 to TRBJ2-7, with TRBD1 matching 8 bases. Trimming cost V 6 bases and J 2 bases; bases outside gene matches: 9. Germline V gives CDR1 MNHNS, CDR2 SASEGT. The CDR3 runs to 15 residues.

This chain uses TRBV13 with TRBJ2-1; 9 positions match TRBD2. CDR1 and CDR2 (germline): PRHDT, FYEKMQ (reference sequence). Unmatched junction bases numbered 5, after V lost 6 bases and J lost 5 bases. This CDR3 comprises 14 residues. CDR3 nucleotides: TGTGCCAGCAGTGGAGCGGGGGGTAACAATGAGCAGTTCTTC. This gives the protein CASSGAGGNNEQFF.

This clonotype was picked up a small number of times. The chain combines TRBV7-3 with TRBJ2-1; 15 nucleotides agree with TRBD2. Losses at the gene ends were 5 bases for V and 6 bases for J; bases not matched to a gene: 5. Germline loops: CDR1 SGHTA, CDR2 FQGTGA. CDR3 length: 16 residues. In DNA form, the CDR3 reads TGTGCCAGCAGCCAACAGGGACTAGCGGGGGGCAATGAGCAGTTCTTC. Translating it yields CASSQQGLAGGNEQFF.

The chain uses TRBV28 and TRBJ2-7; D remains unclear. CDR1 MDHEN and CDR2 SYDVKM come from the germline V gene. CDR3 length: 13 amino acids. V was shortened by 6 bases and J by 4 bases, with 13 bases between the two germline ends. In DNA form, the CDR3 reads TGTGCCAGCAGACCCCCTCCTGGATACGAGCAGTACTTC. It specifies CASRPPPGYEQYF. The entire variable domain, with the rest obtained from reference TRBV28 and TRBJ2-7, is as follows: DVKVTQSSRYLVKRTGEKVFLECVQDMDHENMFWYRQDPGLGLRLIYFSYDVKMKEKGDIPEGYSVSREKKERFSLILESASTNQTSMYLCASRPPPGYEQYFGPGTRLTVT.